This T cell receptor beta chain is from a study of T-cell reconstitution after alpha-beta-depleted transplantation in children. Findings of the study overall: There were reportedly several hundred expanded graft clones from which alpha-beta T cells came about two months after transplant.

In this sample, this clonotype turned up many times. Its target is not known. The library targeted TCRbeta and was prepared with unique molecular identifiers. From the PCR reads, TCRdb called clonotypes with MiXCR, one entry per CDR3 protein. The table records 280,000 or so distinct CDR3 sequences, around a tenth of them present only once. The CDR3 contains 17 residues. V lost 3 bases and J 0 bases, leaving 14 bases between the germline ends. Per the germline V gene, CDR1 is SEHNR and CDR2 is FQNEAQ (reference sequence). Material: peripheral blood, obtained 180 days after TCRalphabeta/CD19-depleted stem cell transplant. This sequence was found in a male patient aged 2 to 9 who had a stem cell transplant for chronic granulomatous disease, so the T cells may come from the graft donor. This chain uses TRBV7-9 with TRBJ2-2, with D possibly TRBD2 on 6 matching bases. CDR3 sequence reads: CASSFTTRLANTGELFF. CDR3 coding DNA: TGTGCCAGCAGCTTTACCACTAGACTAGCGAACACCGGGGAGCTGTTTTTT.